These T cell receptor beta chains were read from a single sample in a study of blood T cell repertoires in COVID-19. Data came from immunoSEQ multiplex PCR; TCRdb stores just in-frame clones and leaves some out. The repertoire consists of a few hundred thousand clones, with about nine tenths occurring once and the leading ten covering over 2%. Sequencing was carried out using peripheral blood. The receptor set was obtained from a woman aged 50 to 60 who had recovered from COVID-19. CDR3s include the opening cysteine and the closing phenylalanine or tryptophan. The order of the fields is J gene, CDR3 length, V gene, clone size, D gene, CDR3 protein, CDR3 DNA. D genes are given only for firm matches. Some rows mark clone size as missing; the rest say once, few, many or name a class of expanded clone.

TRBJ2-7 | 14 | TRBV18 | - | TRBD1 | CASSPFQGVDEQYF | TGTGCCAGCTCACCATTCCAGGGGGTTGACGAGCAGTACTTC
TRBJ2-7 | 17 | TRBV5-6 | - | TRBD1 | CASSLLSGTGVFYEQYF | TGTGCCAGCAGCTTGCTTTCCGGGACAGGGGTTTTCTACGAGCAGTACTTC
TRBJ1-2 | 13 | TRBV6-5 | - | - | CASSYIRADGYTF | TGTGCCAGCAGTTACATCAGGGCGGATGGCTACACCTTC
TRBJ1-5 | 15 | TRBV21-1 | - | - | CASSKEGTGDQPQHF | TGTGCCAGCAGCAAAGAAGGGACAGGGGATCAGCCCCAGCATTTT
TRBJ1-4 | 17 | TRBV18 | few | - | CASSPPQGGATNEKLFF | TGTGCCAGCTCACCACCGCAGGGCGGCGCAACTAATGAAAAACTGTTTTTT
TRBJ1-2 | 14 | TRBV19 | - | TRBD1 | CASSQQGASRGYTF | TGTGCCAGTAGTCAGCAGGGGGCGTCCCGAGGCTACACCTTC
TRBJ1-3 | 15 | TRBV5-1 | - | TRBD1 | CASSLKQGAGNTIYF | TGCGCCAGCAGCCTGAAACAGGGGGCTGGAAACACCATATATTTT
TRBJ1-2 | 13 | TRBV4-1 | once | - | CASSQVAEYGYTF | TGCGCCAGCAGCCAAGTTGCGGAGTATGGCTACACCTTC
TRBJ2-7 | 15 | TRBV5-1 | few | - | CASSAGGVGRYEQYF | TGCGCCAGCAGCGCTGGAGGGGTCGGACGTTACGAGCAGTACTTC
TRBJ2-1 | 17 | TRBV6-2/TRBV6-3 | - | TRBD2 | CASSRLILAGGLDEQFF | TGTGCCAGCAGTCGCCTAATTCTAGCGGGAGGGCTTGATGAGCAGTTCTTC
TRBJ1-2 | 14 | TRBV6-2/TRBV6-3 | - | TRBD1 | CASSHRQGPYGYTF | TGTGCCAGCAGTCACCGACAGGGACCCTATGGCTACACCTTC
TRBJ2-3 | 13 | TRBV3-1/TRBV3-2 | - | - | CASSPRGADTQYF | TGTGCCAGCAGCCCCAGGGGGGCAGATACGCAGTATTTT
TRBJ2-2 | 17 | TRBV2 | - | TRBD1 | CASRGTGGGSLAGELFF | TGTGCCAGCAGGGGCACAGGGGGCGGGAGTCTAGCCGGGGAGCTGTTTTTT
TRBJ1-2 | 14 | TRBV30 | - | - | CAWSVLERFYGYTF | TGTGCCTGGAGTGTACTAGAACGGTTCTATGGCTACACCTTC